This T cell receptor beta chain comes out of a study of early T cells in non-severe SARS-CoV-2 infection. About the research overall: With bulk RNA from unsorted whole blood as input, sequencing yielded unpaired chains.

As part of library construction, unique molecular identifiers were attached to individual cDNA molecules. MiXCR, applied by TCRdb to the 5' RACE reads, yields one record per CDR3 protein. The sample consists of about 50,000 distinct CDR3 sequences, around a tenth of them appearing once. Remarks on this clonotype: As yet, its antigen is unknown.

Broader study findings: Reliance on VDJdb matching favored anti-spike CD8 responses; private and CD4 specificities were missed.

The sequence was obtained from an adult who was a healthcare worker with PCR-confirmed SARS-CoV-2 infection or an uninfected control (not recorded which). The input for sequencing was whole blood, taken at baseline.

The CDR3 loop reads CASSLADTGELFF. The CDR3 DNA reads TGTGCCAGCAGCTTAGCGGACACCGGGGAGCTGTTTTTT. The V and J genes are TRBV7-6 and TRBJ2-2; no clear D. Per the germline V gene, CDR1 is SGHVS and CDR2 is FNYEAQ. V lost 0 bases to trimming and J lost 3 bases, with 2 bases between them. The CDR3 has 13 residues. The whole variable domain, remainder taken from reference TRBV7-6 and TRBJ2-2, is GAGVSQSPRYKVTKRGQDVALRCDPISGHVSLYWYRQALGQGPEFLTYFNYEAQQDKSGLPNDRFSAERPEGSISTLTIQRTEQRDSAMYRCASSLADTGELFFGEGSRLTVL.